This T cell receptor beta chain was identified in a study of shared clonotypes between healthy human individuals. The study's findings and limits: Sequencing depth was a factor that was expected to affect clonotype sharing among donors.

The V end was cut by 4 bases, the J end by 3 bases, with 14 bases between. Germline V gives CDR1 SGHRS, CDR2 YFSETQ. This CDR3 contains 15 residues. This clone was counted only a few times. Antigen: not known. Using immunoSEQ multiplex PCR, the repertoire was profiled, and TCRdb retains in-frame clones only, with some absent. The table records 600,000 to 800,000 clones, around 77% of them present only once. Sequencing used memory CD4+ T cells sorted from blood. Subset given: CD45RA-negative fraction. V and J are TRBV5-1 and TRBJ1-3; D ambiguous. The clonotype was recovered from a woman aged 30 to 39 in good health. The CDR3 nucleotides read TGCGCCAGCAGCACCCGGGAACACGATGGAAACACCATATATTTT. It is translated as CASSTREHDGNTIYF.